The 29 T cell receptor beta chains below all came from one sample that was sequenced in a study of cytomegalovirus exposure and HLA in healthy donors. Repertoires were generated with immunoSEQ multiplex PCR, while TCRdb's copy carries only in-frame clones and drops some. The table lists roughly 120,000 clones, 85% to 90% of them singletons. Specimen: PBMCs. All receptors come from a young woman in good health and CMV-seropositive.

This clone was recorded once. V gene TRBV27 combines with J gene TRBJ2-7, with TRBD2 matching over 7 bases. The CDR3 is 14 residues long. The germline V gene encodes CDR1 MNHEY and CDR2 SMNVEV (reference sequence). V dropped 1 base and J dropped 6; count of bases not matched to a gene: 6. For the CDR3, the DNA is TGTGCCAGCAGTTTATGGGAGGGACCGGGCGAGCAGTACTTC. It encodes CASSLWEGPGEQYF.

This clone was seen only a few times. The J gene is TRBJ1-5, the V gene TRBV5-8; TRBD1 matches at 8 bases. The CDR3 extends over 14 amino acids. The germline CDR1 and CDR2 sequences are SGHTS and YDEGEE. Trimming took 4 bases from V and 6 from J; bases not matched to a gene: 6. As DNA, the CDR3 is TGTGCCAGCAGCAATACAGGGGGGGGTCAGCCCCAGCATTTT. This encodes CASSNTGGGQPQHF.

CDR3 DNA: TGTGCCAGCAGTCCAGGTGACGCTCCGACCCAGCCCCAGCATTTT. Translation: CASSPGDAPTQPQHF. The rearrangement uses TRBV6-5 and TRBJ1-5; D gene ambiguous. Trimming pared 5 bases from V and 7 bases from J, leaving 18 bases between. The CDR3 length is 15 residues. Germline CDR1 MNHEY, CDR2 SVGAGI.

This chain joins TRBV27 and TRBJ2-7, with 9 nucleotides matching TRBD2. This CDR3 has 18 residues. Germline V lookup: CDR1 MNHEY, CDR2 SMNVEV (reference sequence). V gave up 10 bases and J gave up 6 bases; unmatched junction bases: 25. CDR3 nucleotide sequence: TGTGCCACCGGGAGCCTAGCGGGACCATTGGAGGCCCACGGCGAGCAGTACTTC. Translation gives CATGSLAGPLEAHGEQYF.

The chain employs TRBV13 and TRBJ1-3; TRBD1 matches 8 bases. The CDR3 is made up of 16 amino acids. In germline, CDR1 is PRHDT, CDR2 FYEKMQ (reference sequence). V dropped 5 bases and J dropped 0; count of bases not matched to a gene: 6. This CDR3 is CASSTRTGLSGNTIYF. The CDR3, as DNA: TGTGCCAGCAGCACCCGGACAGGGCTCTCTGGAAACACCATATATTTT.

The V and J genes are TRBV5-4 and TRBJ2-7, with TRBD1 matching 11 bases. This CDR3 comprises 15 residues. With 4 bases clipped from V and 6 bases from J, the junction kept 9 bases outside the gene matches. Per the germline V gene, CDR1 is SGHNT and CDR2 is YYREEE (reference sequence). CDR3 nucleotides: TGTGCCAGCAGCCTGGGAGGACAGGGGGCAGTCGAGCAGTACTTC. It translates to CASSLGGQGAVEQYF.

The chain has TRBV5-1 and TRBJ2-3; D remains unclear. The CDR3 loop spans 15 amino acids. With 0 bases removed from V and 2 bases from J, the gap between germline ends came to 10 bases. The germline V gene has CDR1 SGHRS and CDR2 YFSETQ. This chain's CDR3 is CASSLATLATDTQYF. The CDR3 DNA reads TGCGCCAGCAGCTTGGCCACGCTGGCCACAGATACGCAGTATTTT.

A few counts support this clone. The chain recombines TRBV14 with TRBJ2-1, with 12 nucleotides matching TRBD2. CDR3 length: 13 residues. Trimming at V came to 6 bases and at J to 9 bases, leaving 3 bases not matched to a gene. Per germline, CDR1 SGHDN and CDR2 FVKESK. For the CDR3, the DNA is TGTGCCAGCAGAGGACTAGCGGGGACTGAGCAGTTCTTC. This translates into CASRGLAGTEQFF. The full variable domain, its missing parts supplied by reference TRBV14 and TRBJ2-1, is EAGVTQFPSHSVIEKGQTVTLRCDPISGHDNLYWYRRVMGKEIKFLLHFVKESKQDESGMPNNRFLAERTGGTYSTLKVQPAELEDSGVYFCASRGLAGTEQFFGPGTRLTVL.

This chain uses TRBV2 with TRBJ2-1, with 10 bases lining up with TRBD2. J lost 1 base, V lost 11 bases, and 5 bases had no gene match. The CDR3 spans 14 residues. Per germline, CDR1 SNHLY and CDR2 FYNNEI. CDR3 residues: CAGSTSGSYNEQFF. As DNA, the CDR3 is TGTGCCGGGTCGACTAGCGGGTCCTACAATGAGCAGTTCTTC.

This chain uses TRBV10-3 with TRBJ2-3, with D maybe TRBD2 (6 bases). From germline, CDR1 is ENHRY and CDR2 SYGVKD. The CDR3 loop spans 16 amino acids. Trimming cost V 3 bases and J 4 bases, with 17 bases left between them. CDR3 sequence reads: CAISETGVEMADTQYF. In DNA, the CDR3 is TGTGCCATCAGTGAAACGGGAGTCGAAATGGCAGATACGCAGTATTTT.

CDR3 nucleotides: TGTGCCAGCAGCTTAGAAGCCCAAGAGACCCAGTACTTC. Its translation: CASSLEAQETQYF. The V call is TRBV7-8, the J call TRBJ2-5; D call uncertain. V shed 1 base and J shed 1 base, with 4 bases lying between them. CDR3 size: 13 residues. Germline lookup yields CDR1 SGHVS and CDR2 FQNEAQ.

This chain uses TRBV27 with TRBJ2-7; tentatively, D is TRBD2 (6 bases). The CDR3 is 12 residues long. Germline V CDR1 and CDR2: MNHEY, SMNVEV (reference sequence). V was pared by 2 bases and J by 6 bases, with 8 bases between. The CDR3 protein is CASSLTGGEQYF. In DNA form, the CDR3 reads TGTGCCAGCAGTTTAACCGGGGGCGAGCAGTACTTC.

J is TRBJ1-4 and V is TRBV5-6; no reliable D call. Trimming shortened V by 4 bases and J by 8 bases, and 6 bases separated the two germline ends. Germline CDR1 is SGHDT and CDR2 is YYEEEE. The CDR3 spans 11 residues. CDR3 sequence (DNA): TGTGCCAGCAGCGTTACAGAAAAACTGTTTTTT. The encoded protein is CASSVTEKLFF.

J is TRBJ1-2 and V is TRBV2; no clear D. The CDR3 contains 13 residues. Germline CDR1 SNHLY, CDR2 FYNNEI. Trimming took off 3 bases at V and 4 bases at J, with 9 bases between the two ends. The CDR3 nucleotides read TGTGCCAGCAGTGAGGCCTCCCCCTATGGCTACACCTTC. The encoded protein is CASSEASPYGYTF.

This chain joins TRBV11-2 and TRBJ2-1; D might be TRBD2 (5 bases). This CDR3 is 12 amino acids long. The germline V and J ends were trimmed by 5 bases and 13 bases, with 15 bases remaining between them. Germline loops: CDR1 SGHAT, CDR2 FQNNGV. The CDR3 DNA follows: TGTGCCAGCAGCCTTGCTACTAGAACACAGTTCTTC. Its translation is CASSLATRTQFF. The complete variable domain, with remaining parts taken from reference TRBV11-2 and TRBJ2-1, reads EAGVAQSPRYKIIEKRQSVAFWCNPISGHATLYWYQQILGQGPKLLIQFQNNGVVDDSQLPKDRFSAERLKGVDSTLKIQPAKLEDSAVYLCASSLATRTQFFGPGTRLTVL.

The CDR3 DNA is TGTGCCAGCAGTGCCGAAAGCGGGAGGGGAGAGACCCAGTACTTC. Translation gives CASSAESGRGETQYF. This rearrangement joins TRBV6-4 to TRBJ2-5, with TRBD2 matching 10 bases. CDR1 and CDR2 (germline): MRHNA, SNTAGT. The V and J ends lost 4 bases and 4 bases, in that order; junction bases with no gene match: 6. The CDR3 covers 15 residues.

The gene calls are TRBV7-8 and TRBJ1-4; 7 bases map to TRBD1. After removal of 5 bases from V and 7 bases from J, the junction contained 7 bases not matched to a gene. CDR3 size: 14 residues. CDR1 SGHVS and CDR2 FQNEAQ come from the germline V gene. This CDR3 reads CASSGGTVGEKLFF. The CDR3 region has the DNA TGTGCCAGCAGCGGAGGGACAGTGGGTGAAAAACTGTTTTTT.

For the CDR3, the DNA is TGTGCCAGCAGCCAAGATGGCGGGGGGACCGGGGAGCTGTTTTTT. It yields the protein CASSQDGGGTGELFF. This chain connects TRBV4-2 to TRBJ2-2, with TRBD2 matching 8 bases. This CDR3 comprises 15 residues. V was clipped by 0 bases and J by 5 bases; unmatched bases: 2. Germline CDR1 LGHNA, CDR2 YNFKEQ.

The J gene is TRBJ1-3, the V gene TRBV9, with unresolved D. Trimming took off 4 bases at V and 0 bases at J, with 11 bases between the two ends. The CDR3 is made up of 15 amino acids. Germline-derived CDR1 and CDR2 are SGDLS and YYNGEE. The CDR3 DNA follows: TGTGCCAGCAGCCCCAAAGCGAGCTCTGGAAACACCATATATTTT. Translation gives CASSPKASSGNTIYF.

The CDR3, as DNA: TGTGCCAGCAGCTTGCCGGGACTAGCGGGGGGGCGCGGCACAGATACGCAGTATTTT. Amino acids: CASSLPGLAGGRGTDTQYF. V gene TRBV7-2 combines with J gene TRBJ2-3; 16 bases fit TRBD2. This CDR3 region has 19 residues. The trim removed 3 bases at V and 1 base at J, leaving 7 bases unmatched. Germline CDR1 and CDR2: SGHTA and FQGNSA.

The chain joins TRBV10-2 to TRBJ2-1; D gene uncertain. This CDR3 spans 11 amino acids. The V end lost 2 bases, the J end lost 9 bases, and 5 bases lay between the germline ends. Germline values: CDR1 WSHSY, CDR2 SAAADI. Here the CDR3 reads CASSEISEQFF. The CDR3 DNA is TGCGCCAGCAGTGAGATCAGTGAGCAGTTCTTC.

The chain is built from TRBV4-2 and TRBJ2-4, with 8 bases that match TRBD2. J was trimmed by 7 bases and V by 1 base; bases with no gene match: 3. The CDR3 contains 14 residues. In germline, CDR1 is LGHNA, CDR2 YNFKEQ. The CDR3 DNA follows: TGTGCCAGCAGCCAAGGGGCGGGAGGTAACATTCAGTACTTC. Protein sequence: CASSQGAGGNIQYF.

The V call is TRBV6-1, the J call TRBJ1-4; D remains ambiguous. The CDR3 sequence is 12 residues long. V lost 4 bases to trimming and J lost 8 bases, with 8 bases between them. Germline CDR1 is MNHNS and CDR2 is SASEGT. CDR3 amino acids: CASSAVIEKLFF. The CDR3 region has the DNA TGTGCCAGCAGTGCAGTCATCGAAAAACTGTTTTTT.

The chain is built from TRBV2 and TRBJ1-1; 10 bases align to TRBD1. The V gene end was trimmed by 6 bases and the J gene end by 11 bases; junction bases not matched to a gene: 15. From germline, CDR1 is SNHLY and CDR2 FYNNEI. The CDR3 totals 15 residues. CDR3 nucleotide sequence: TGTGCCAGCAGGAACCCCGGGACAGGGGAGAGACGTGCTTTCTTT. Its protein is CASRNPGTGERRAFF.

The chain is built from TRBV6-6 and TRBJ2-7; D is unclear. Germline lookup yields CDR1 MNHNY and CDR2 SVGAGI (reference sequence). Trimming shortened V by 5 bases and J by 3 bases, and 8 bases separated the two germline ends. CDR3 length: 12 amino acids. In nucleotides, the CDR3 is TGTGCCAGCAGTCCCGGGTTCTACGAGCAGTACTTC. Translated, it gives CASSPGFYEQYF.

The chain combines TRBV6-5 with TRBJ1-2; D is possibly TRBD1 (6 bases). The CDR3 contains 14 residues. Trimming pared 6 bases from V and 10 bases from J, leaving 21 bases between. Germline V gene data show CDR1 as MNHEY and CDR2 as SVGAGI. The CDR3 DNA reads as TGTGCCAGCAGCCCACAGGGAGGGCGTCTGGCCTACACCTTC. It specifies CASSPQGGRLAYTF.

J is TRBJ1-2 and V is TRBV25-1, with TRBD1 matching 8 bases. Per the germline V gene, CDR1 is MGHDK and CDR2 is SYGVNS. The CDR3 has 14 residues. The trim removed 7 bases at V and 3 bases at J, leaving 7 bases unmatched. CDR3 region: CASTGQDEYYGYTF. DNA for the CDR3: TGTGCCAGCACGGGACAGGATGAATACTATGGCTACACCTTC.

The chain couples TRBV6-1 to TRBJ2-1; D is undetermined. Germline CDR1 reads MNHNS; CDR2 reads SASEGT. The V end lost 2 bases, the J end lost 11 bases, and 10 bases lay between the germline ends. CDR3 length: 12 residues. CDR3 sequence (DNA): TGTGCCAGCAGTGAACAGTTCACGAAGCAGTTCTTC. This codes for CASSEQFTKQFF.

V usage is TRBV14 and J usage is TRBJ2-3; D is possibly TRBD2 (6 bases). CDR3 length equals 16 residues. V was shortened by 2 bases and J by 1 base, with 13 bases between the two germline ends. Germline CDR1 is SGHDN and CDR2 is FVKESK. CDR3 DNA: TGTGCCAGCAGCCAAACATTAGCGGTTGGCACAGATACGCAGTATTTT. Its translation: CASSQTLAVGTDTQYF.